The 15 T cell receptor beta chains below come from one sample, sequenced in a study of monozygotic twins with inflammatory bowel disease. Reanalyzing the 5' RACE reads, TCRdb keeps one entry per CDR3 protein, without DNA. The sample holds about 300,000 distinct CDR3 sequences. Sequencing input: blood. Receptors were obtained from a human donor with ulcerative colitis or Crohn's disease, or a healthy co-twin of an affected twin (not recorded which).

V usage is TRBV6-2 or TRBV6-3 and J usage is TRBJ2-5; TCRdb returns TRBD2, unconfirmable since there is no DNA. The germline CDR1 and CDR2 sequences are MNHEY and SVGEGT. The length of the CDR3 is 15 residues. The CDR3 sequence is CASSFGTAGQETQYF.

The rearrangement links TRBV5-1 to TRBJ2-7; the TRBD1 assignment by TCRdb is unverifiable without DNA. The CDR3 runs 16 residues. Per germline, CDR1 SGHRS and CDR2 YFSETQ. The CDR3 spells CASSLAYGGLRGEQYF.

The rearrangement uses TRBV7-9 and TRBJ2-5; without DNA, the TCRdb call of TRBD1 cannot be checked. Germline CDR1 SEHNR, CDR2 FQNEAQ (reference sequence). The CDR3 length is 16 residues. The CDR3 region is CASSRRLDRDLETQYF.

The V call is TRBV27, the J call TRBJ2-3; the D gene TCRdb calls, TRBD2, cannot be checked with no DNA. Germline V gene data show CDR1 as MNHEY and CDR2 as SMNVEV (reference sequence). The CDR3 runs 15 residues. The CDR3 sequence is CTSSLRLAAWNTQYF.

V and J are TRBV5-4 and TRBJ2-7; TCRdb calls TRBD1, which cannot be checked without DNA. This CDR3 region has 13 residues. Germline-derived CDR1 and CDR2 are SGHNT and YYREEE (reference sequence). The CDR3 sequence: CASIPGQYYEQYF.

The V call is TRBV5-8, the J call TRBJ2-1; without DNA, the TCRdb call of TRBD2 cannot be checked. This CDR3 spans 12 amino acids. Germline V CDR1 and CDR2: SGHTS, YDEGEE. The CDR3 here is CASSLGRESQFF.

CDR3: CASSLGLFLSYEQYF. This chain uses TRBV12-3 or TRBV12-4 with TRBJ2-7. This CDR3 has 15 amino acids.

J is TRBJ2-3 and V is TRBV7-9. CDR3 length: 16 amino acids. The V gene's germline CDR1 is SEHNR and CDR2 FQNEAQ (reference sequence). This CDR3 reads CASSLATLASTDTQYF.

The genes are TRBV12-3 or TRBV12-4 and TRBJ2-3. There are 12 residues in the CDR3. The chain's CDR3 is CASSPMGDTQYF.

This sequence joins TRBV18 and TRBJ2-5; the D gene TCRdb calls, TRBD1, cannot be checked with no DNA. The germline CDR1 and CDR2 sequences are KGHSH and LQKENI. The CDR3 spans 16 residues. CDR3 loop: CASSPQGTLPPWAQYF. The whole variable domain, filled in from reference TRBV18 and TRBJ2-5, reads NAGVMQNPRHLVRRRGQEARLRCSPMKGHSHVYWYRQLPEEGLKFMVYLQKENIIDESGMPKERFSAEFPKEGPSILRIQQVVRGDSAAYFCASSPQGTLPPWAQYFGPGTRLLVL.

V gene TRBV3-1 combines with J gene TRBJ2-4; the D call of TRBD2 rests on TCRdb alone, since no DNA is present to check it. CDR1 and CDR2 from the germline V gene are LGHDT and YNNKEL (reference sequence). This CDR3 has 16 amino acids. CDR3 sequence: CASSHLAGIAKNIQYF.

This chain uses TRBV25-1 with TRBJ2-1; the D call from TCRdb, TRBD2, cannot be confirmed without DNA. This CDR3 region has 21 residues. CDR1 is MGHDK and CDR2 is SYGVNS in the germline V gene. This CDR3 reads CASSDYPRGLRGIAGGDEQFF.

The CDR3 here is CASSYGGSQPQHF. The genes are TRBV7-2 and TRBJ1-5; TCRdb calls TRBD1, which cannot be checked without DNA. The V gene's germline CDR1 is SGHTA and CDR2 FQGNSA. This CDR3 has 13 amino acids.

The chain joins TRBV4-2 to TRBJ2-2; the D gene TCRdb calls, TRBD1, cannot be checked with no DNA. The CDR3 sequence is 18 residues long. The germline V gene encodes CDR1 LGHNA and CDR2 YNFKEQ. This CDR3 is CACSQDRGSGANTGELFF.

J is TRBJ1-4 and V is TRBV3-1; the D call of TRBD1 rests on TCRdb alone, since no DNA is present to check it. The germline CDR1 and CDR2 sequences are LGHDT and YNNKEL (reference sequence). This CDR3 has 14 residues. The CDR3 spells CASPPRGTDEKLFF.